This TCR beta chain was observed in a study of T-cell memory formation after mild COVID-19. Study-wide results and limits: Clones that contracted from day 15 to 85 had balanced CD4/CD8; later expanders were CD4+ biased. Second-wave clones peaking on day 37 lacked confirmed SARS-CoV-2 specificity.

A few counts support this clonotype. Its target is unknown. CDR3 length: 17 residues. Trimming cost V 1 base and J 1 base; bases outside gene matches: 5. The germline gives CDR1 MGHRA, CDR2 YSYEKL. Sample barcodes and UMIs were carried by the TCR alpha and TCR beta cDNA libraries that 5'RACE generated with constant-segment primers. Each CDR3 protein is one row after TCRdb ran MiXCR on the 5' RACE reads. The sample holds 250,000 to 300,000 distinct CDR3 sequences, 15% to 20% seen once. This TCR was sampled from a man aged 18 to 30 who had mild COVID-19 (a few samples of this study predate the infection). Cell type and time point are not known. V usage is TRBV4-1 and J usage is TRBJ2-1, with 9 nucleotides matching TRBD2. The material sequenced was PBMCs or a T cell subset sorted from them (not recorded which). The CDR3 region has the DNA TGCGCCAGCAGCCAAGGGCGGGGGGGCCGATCCTACAATGAGCAGTTCTTC. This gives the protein CASSQGRGGRSYNEQFF.